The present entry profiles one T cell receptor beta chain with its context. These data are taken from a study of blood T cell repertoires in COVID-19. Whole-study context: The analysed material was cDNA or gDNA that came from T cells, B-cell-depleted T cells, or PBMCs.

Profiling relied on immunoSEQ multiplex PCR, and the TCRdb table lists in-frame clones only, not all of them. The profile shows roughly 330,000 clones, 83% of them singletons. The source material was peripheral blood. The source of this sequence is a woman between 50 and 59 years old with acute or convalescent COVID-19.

Here the CDR3 DNA reads TGCGCCAGCAGCCAAACAGAAAACATGAACACTGAAGCTTTCTTT. Translated, it gives CASSQTENMNTEAFF. The gene calls are TRBV4-1 and TRBJ1-1; D gene unclear. The germline V gene encodes CDR1 MGHRA and CDR2 YSYEKL. The CDR3 sequence is 15 residues long. V was trimmed by 2 bases and J by 0 bases, leaving 10 bases between them.